This TCR beta chain appears in the sequencing data of a study of patients and donors after allogeneic stem cell transplantation. TCRdb itself ran the RT-PCR reads through MiXCR, one entry per CDR3 protein. The sample holds roughly 250,000 distinct CDR3 sequences, roughly an eighth seen once. The sequenced sample was blood, either unsorted or a sorted T cell fraction (not recorded which). The receptor's source is a human donor who was either an allogeneic HSCT recipient or a stem cell or donor lymphocyte infusion donor (not recorded which). It is not recorded whose cells these are; they may come from a transplant donor.

The CDR3 DNA follows: TGTGCCAGCTCACCACCGAGCTTGAACACTGAAGCTTTCTTT. It codes for CASSPPSLNTEAFF. The rearrangement joins TRBV18 to TRBJ1-1; unclear D gene. The CDR3 extends over 14 amino acids. V gave up 0 bases and J gave up 0 bases, with 5 bases separating them. Germline V gene data show CDR1 as KGHSH and CDR2 as LQKENI.